The text below deals with one TCR beta chain. The data derive from a study of blood T cell repertoires in COVID-19. Looking at the study overall: Sources were T cells, B-cell-depleted T cells, or PBMCs; the material itself was cDNA or gDNA.

Authors' methods: Estimates of nucleated cell counts were drawn from the amplification of reference gene primers. The repertoire was sequenced with immunoSEQ multiplex PCR; TCRdb's copy has only in-frame clones and lacks some. V and J calls and clone size are those listed in that table; D and trimming were worked out from the DNA. The profile shows a few hundred thousand clones, roughly 87% of them singletons. V dropped 4 bases and J dropped 1 base, with 10 bases sitting between them. The CDR3 has 14 amino acids. Germline CDR1 SGHTA, CDR2 FQGNSA. The study recruited people aged roughly 18 to 100 years across roughly 23 US areas. Assignment of participants to cohorts was predicated upon participant-reported clinical history.

Specimen: PBMCs or T cells enriched from blood (not recorded which). This TCR derives from a woman aged 25 to 39 who had recovered from COVID-19. The rearrangement uses TRBV7-2 and TRBJ1-2; D perhaps matches TRBD1 (6 bases). CDR3 sequence: CASSSYRDNYGYTF. The CDR3 DNA is TGTGCCAGCAGCTCATACAGGGATAACTATGGCTACACCTTC.